A selection of T cell receptor beta chains follows, all from one sample in a study of blood T cell repertoires in COVID-19. Produced via immunoSEQ multiplex PCR; TCRdb's table is partial and in-frame only. The sample has 250,000 to 300,000 clones, around 90% seen once; the top ten hold more than 8.5%. Sequenced material: peripheral blood. All receptors derive from a woman in her 70s with COVID-19, enrolled during active disease. The CDR3 runs from the conserved cysteine through the conserved F or W. A D gene is named only where the DNA matches it firmly. Size is stated for part of the rows, as once, few or many counts, or as a class when the clone is expanded.

d_call j_call v_call clone_size cdr3_aa cdr3_nt
TRBD2 TRBJ2-3 TRBV30 . CAWSVRAGVPDTQYF TGTGCCTGGAGTGTACGGGCGGGAGTCCCAGATACGCAGTATTTT
. TRBJ2-2 TRBV7-2 . CASSNRVPGELFF TGTGCCAGCAGCAACAGGGTTCCCGGGGAGCTGTTTTTT
. TRBJ1-1 TRBV19 . CASSMPQEHIEAFF TGTGCCAGTAGTATGCCACAAGAACACATTGAAGCTTTCTTT
TRBD1 TRBJ1-4 TRBV2 . CASKDRESNEKLFF TGTGCCAGCAAAGACAGGGAAAGTAATGAAAAACTGTTTTTT
. TRBJ2-3 TRBV19 few CASSGQNHPSTDTQYF TGTGCCAGTAGCGGACAAAATCATCCTAGCACAGATACGCAGTATTTT
. TRBJ2-3 TRBV18 once CASSPAAGESHTQYF TGTGCCAGCTCACCAGCGGCAGGGGAGTCTCATACGCAGTATTTT
. TRBJ2-2 TRBV2 . CASRGTGELFF TGTGCCAGCCGGGGCACCGGGGAGCTGTTTTTT
. TRBJ2-2 TRBV5-1 . CASSLGSGELFF TGCGCCAGCAGCTTGGGCAGCGGGGAGCTGTTTTTT
. TRBJ1-5 TRBV12-3/TRBV12-4 . CASSGGVNQPQHF TGTGCCAGCAGTGGAGGGGTGAATCAGCCCCAGCATTTT
TRBD1 TRBJ1-5 TRBV5-1 once CASSLGGQSGQPQHF TGCGCCAGCAGCTTGGGGGGACAGTCGGGCCAGCCCCAGCATTTT
TRBD2 TRBJ2-1 TRBV6-5 . CASIPTAGLYNEQFF TGTGCCAGCATCCCTACAGCGGGACTTTACAATGAGCAGTTCTTC
. TRBJ2-7 TRBV28 . CASSLYSEQYF TGTGCCAGCAGTTTATACTCCGAGCAGTACTTC
. TRBJ2-2 TRBV24-1 once CATSDRSANTGELFF TGTGCCACCAGTGATCGGAGTGCGAACACCGGGGAGCTGTTTTTT
TRBD1 TRBJ1-2 TRBV4-2 few CASSQGDRDNGYTF TGTGCCAGCAGCCAAGGAGACAGGGATAATGGCTACACCTTC
TRBD1 TRBJ1-3 TRBV7-2 . CASSWPGTGRGNTIYF TGTGCCAGCAGCTGGCCCGGGACAGGGCGCGGAAACACCATATATTTT
TRBD1 TRBJ1-1 TRBV7-2 . CASSGRTGNTEAFF TGTGCCAGCAGCGGGCGGACAGGGAACACTGAAGCTTTCTTT
TRBD1 TRBJ2-2 TRBV10-3 once CAITPTGGDTGELFF TGTGCCATCACCCCGACAGGGGGCGACACCGGGGAGCTGTTTTTT
. TRBJ2-7 TRBV30 . CAWSGGATYEQYF TGTGCCTGGAGTGGCGGGGCAACCTACGAGCAGTACTTC
TRBD1 TRBJ2-6 TRBV29-1 . CSAEDRGLGSGANVLTF TGCAGCGCCGAAGACAGGGGGCTTGGCTCTGGGGCCAACGTCCTGACTTTC
. TRBJ1-4 TRBV6-2/TRBV6-3 . CASSYEVGPTEKLFF TGTGCCAGCAGTTACGAGGTAGGCCCTACCGAAAAACTGTTTTTT